The rows below give T cell receptor beta chains drawn from one sample of a study of blood T cell repertoires in COVID-19. Assay used: immunoSEQ multiplex PCR; TCRdb lists only in-frame clones, some missing. The data hold approximately 79,000 clones, with more than 85% observed a single time. The specimen was peripheral blood. The receptors stem from a man in his sixties with acute or convalescent COVID-19. CDR3s include the opening cysteine and the closing phenylalanine or tryptophan. A D gene is named only where the DNA matches it firmly. Rows may omit the clone size; those that give it use once, few, many or a size class.

V gene	clone size	J gene	D gene	CDR3 protein	CDR3 DNA
TRBV6-5	NA	TRBJ2-4	NA	CASSYLGIQYF	TGTGCCAGCAGTTACCTAGGCATTCAGTACTTC
TRBV11-3	NA	TRBJ2-5	NA	CASSSGQETQYF	TGTGCCAGCAGTTCAGGCCAAGAGACCCAGTACTTC
TRBV19	NA	TRBJ2-1	NA	CASSMRQPPNEQFF	TGTGCCAGTAGTATGAGACAGCCCCCCAATGAGCAGTTCTTC
TRBV6-1	NA	TRBJ2-7	TRBD1	CASSDPRDRESYEQYF	TGTGCCAGCAGTGACCCTCGGGACAGGGAATCCTACGAGCAGTACTTC
TRBV27	NA	TRBJ1-2	NA	CASSFGGSANYGYTF	TGTGCCAGCAGTTTTGGGGGGAGTGCTAACTATGGCTACACCTTC
TRBV19	NA	TRBJ2-3	TRBD2	CASSLGLAGGTDTQYF	TGTGCCAGTAGTCTAGGACTAGCGGGAGGTACAGATACGCAGTATTTT
TRBV30	NA	TRBJ2-7	TRBD1	CAWSLETGIYEQYF	TGTGCCTGGAGTCTGGAGACAGGGATTTACGAGCAGTACTTC
TRBV5-1	NA	TRBJ1-1	NA	CASSLGPGNTEAFF	TGCGCCAGCAGCTTGGGCCCCGGGAACACTGAAGCTTTCTTT
TRBV10-2	NA	TRBJ2-5	NA	CASSETRGRETQYF	TGCGCCAGCAGTGAAACTCGGGGGAGGGAGACCCAGTACTTC
TRBV9	NA	TRBJ2-2	NA	CASSAAGSAGELFF	TGTGCCAGCAGCGCCGCTGGGAGTGCCGGGGAGCTGTTTTTT
TRBV2	NA	TRBJ2-3	NA	CASSLRDTQYF	TGTGCCAGCAGTCTCAGGGATACGCAGTATTTT
TRBV30	NA	TRBJ1-1	NA	CAWGGRLNTEAFF	TGTGCCTGGGGGGGCAGACTGAACACTGAAGCTTTCTTT
TRBV3-1/TRBV3-2	NA	TRBJ2-2	TRBD1	CASSRGQGNTGELFF	TGTGCCAGCAGCCGCGGACAGGGGAACACCGGGGAGCTGTTTTTT
TRBV3-1/TRBV3-2	few	TRBJ2-2	TRBD2	CASSQGGSVWLFF	TGTGCCAGCAGCCAAGGCGGGAGCGTCTGGCTGTTTTTT
TRBV24-1	NA	TRBJ2-5	NA	CATAAVGAGETQYF	TGTGCCACCGCCGCTGTGGGGGCGGGAGAGACCCAGTACTTC
TRBV5-1	NA	TRBJ2-5	TRBD1	CASSYRDRGQETQYF	TGCGCCAGCAGCTATAGGGACAGGGGTCAAGAGACCCAGTACTTC
TRBV5-1	NA	TRBJ2-5	TRBD1	CASSFEQGGQETQYF	TGCGCCAGCAGCTTTGAACAGGGGGGCCAAGAGACCCAGTACTTC
TRBV7-6	NA	TRBJ2-5	TRBD2	CASSSWAGEETQYF	TGTGCCAGCAGCTCTTGGGCGGGAGAAGAGACCCAGTACTTC
TRBV5-1	NA	TRBJ2-5	TRBD1	CASSETGGRMETQYF	TGCGCCAGCAGCGAGACAGGGGGCCGTATGGAGACCCAGTACTTC
TRBV12-3/TRBV12-4	NA	TRBJ2-4	NA	CASSLTGKNIQYF	TGTGCCAGCAGTCTTACAGGAAAAAACATTCAGTACTTC
TRBV5-4	NA	TRBJ1-2	NA	CASSGEADGYGYTF	TGTGCCAGCAGCGGAGAGGCCGACGGCTATGGCTACACCTTC
TRBV5-4	NA	TRBJ2-5	NA	CASSLDRGGTETQYF	TGTGCCAGCAGCTTGGATAGGGGCGGGACAGAGACCCAGTACTTC
TRBV20-1	NA	TRBJ2-2	TRBD2	CSAGRSGELFF	TGCAGTGCCGGGAGGTCCGGGGAGCTGTTTTTT
TRBV5-6	NA	TRBJ1-3	TRBD1	CASSQWTGVGNTIYF	TGTGCCAGCAGCCAGTGGACAGGGGTAGGAAACACCATATATTTT
TRBV5-1	NA	TRBJ1-6	NA	CASSWGTGSYNSPLHF	TGCGCCAGCAGCTGGGGCACGGGCTCCTATAATTCACCCCTCCACTTT
TRBV6-6	NA	TRBJ1-1	TRBD1	CASSSMDRIGTEAFF	TGTGCCAGCAGCTCGATGGACAGGATCGGCACTGAAGCTTTCTTT
TRBV6-6	NA	TRBJ2-3	TRBD2	CASSGGGADTQYF	TGTGCCAGCAGCGGGGGGGGAGCAGATACGCAGTATTTT
TRBV1	NA	TRBJ2-6	NA	CTSSQTGSGANVLTF	TGCACCAGCAGCCAGACAGGGTCCGGGGCCAACGTCCTGACTTTC
TRBV7-9	NA	TRBJ2-3	NA	CASSSTGLTDTQYF	TGTGCCAGCAGCTCAACAGGGCTCACAGATACGCAGTATTTT
TRBV4-1	NA	TRBJ2-2	NA	CASRAFTGELFF	TGCGCCAGCAGGGCCTTTACCGGGGAGCTGTTTTTT
TRBV29-1	NA	TRBJ1-2	TRBD1	CSVETGPYGYTF	TGCAGCGTTGAGACAGGGCCCTATGGCTACACCTTC
TRBV29-1	NA	TRBJ1-2	NA	CSVDSDGYTF	TGCAGCGTTGATTCCGATGGCTACACCTTC
TRBV6-5	NA	TRBJ2-3	TRBD2	CASSYSQGGGLDTQYF	TGTGCCAGCAGTTACTCCCAGGGCGGGGGTTTAGATACGCAGTATTTT
TRBV7-3	NA	TRBJ1-2	TRBD1	CASSSGQGEVYGYTF	TGTGCCAGCAGCTCTGGACAGGGCGAGGTCTATGGCTACACCTTC
TRBV2	once	TRBJ2-7	TRBD1	CASSVQQGIYEQYF	TGTGCCAGCAGTGTACAACAGGGGATCTACGAGCAGTACTTC
TRBV9	NA	TRBJ2-5	TRBD1	CASSFSGQDRETQYF	TGTGCCAGCAGCTTCTCGGGACAGGACCGGGAGACCCAGTACTTC
TRBV7-2	NA	TRBJ2-7	NA	CASSPTLASPYEQYF	TGTGCCAGCAGCCCGACACTAGCATCGCCCTACGAGCAGTACTTC
TRBV5-6	NA	TRBJ1-6	TRBD1	CASSGPGQSISPLHF	TGTGCCAGCAGCGGACCGGGACAGTCAATCTCACCCCTCCACTTT
TRBV12-5	NA	TRBJ2-3	NA	CASGLALATSTDTQYF	TGTGCTAGTGGTTTGGCCCTAGCGACTAGCACAGATACGCAGTATTTT
TRBV6-6	NA	TRBJ1-1	TRBD1	CASSYSGTGVVPEAFF	TGTGCCAGCAGTTACTCGGGAACAGGGGTAGTCCCTGAAGCTTTCTTT
TRBV29-1	NA	TRBJ2-2	TRBD2	CSVGASGRASGELFF	TGCAGCGTGGGGGCTAGCGGGAGGGCCTCCGGGGAGCTGTTTTTT
TRBV7-9	NA	TRBJ1-3	TRBD1	CASSSEGQGVYTIYF	TGTGCCAGCAGCTCTGAGGGACAGGGGGTTTACACCATATATTTT
TRBV6-5	NA	TRBJ1-2	TRBD1	CASSYRDRTYGYTF	TGTGCCAGCAGTTACCGGGACAGGACCTATGGCTACACCTTC
TRBV28	NA	TRBJ1-4	NA	CASSLQGEKLFF	TGTGCCAGCAGTCTACAGGGTGAAAAACTGTTTTTT
TRBV18	NA	TRBJ2-7	NA	CASSPTSAGPEQYF	TGTGCCAGCTCACCAACCTCGGCAGGCCCCGAGCAGTACTTC
TRBV13	NA	TRBJ2-3	TRBD2	CASSPSGAATDTQYF	TGTGCCAGCAGCCCTAGCGGGGCTGCCACAGATACGCAGTATTTT
TRBV7-2	NA	TRBJ2-5	TRBD1	CASSRSSGQGQETQYF	TGTGCCAGCAGCCGGAGTTCGGGACAGGGCCAAGAGACCCAGTACTTC
TRBV11-3	NA	TRBJ1-1	TRBD1	CASSQGQENTEAFF	TGTGCCAGCAGCCAGGGACAGGAGAACACTGAAGCTTTCTTT
TRBV7-8	NA	TRBJ1-1	TRBD1	CASEGASTEAFF	TGTGCCAGCGAGGGGGCGAGCACTGAAGCTTTCTTT
TRBV24-1	once	TRBJ1-5	NA	CATSDRQEPNQPQHF	TGTGCCACCAGTGACCGACAGGAACCCAATCAGCCCCAGCATTTT